In this sample, the clone carrying this TCR beta chain turned up once. Germline V gives CDR1 MNHEY, CDR2 SMNVEV (reference sequence). The CDR3 loop spans 14 amino acids. The J segment lost 3 bases and the V segment lost 8 bases, leaving 9 bases of the junction unmatched. This PCR relied on a set of 60 Vbeta primers and 13 Jbeta primers. Only in-frame clones appear in the TCRdb table, and some are missing; sequencing was by immunoSEQ multiplex PCR. Here the sample spans 130,000 to 150,000 clones, over 70% being singletons. The data derive from a study of cytomegalovirus exposure and HLA in healthy donors. The wider study: Among the 300 to 500 genotyped donors, 70% to 85% were placed in the Caucasian-associated ancestry cluster.

The chain uses TRBV27 and TRBJ2-7, with TRBD1 matching 8 bases. The receptor's source is a male donor in good health and CMV-seronegative. Material: PBMCs. The CDR3 DNA reads TGTGCCAGCTGTCCGTGGGACAGGCGCTACGAGCAGTACTTC. It is translated as CASCPWDRRYEQYF.